A single sample is the source of the 7 T cell receptor beta chains below, sequenced in a study of blood T cell repertoires in COVID-19. Libraries were prepared by immunoSEQ multiplex PCR; TCRdb keeps only in-frame clonotypes and omits some of them. Of around 270,000 clones in the sample, over 75% were seen once. The sequenced sample consisted of PBMCs or T cells enriched from blood (not recorded which). The receptors were gathered from a woman aged 25 to 39 who had recovered from COVID-19.

The J gene is TRBJ2-3, the V gene TRBV7-8, with 14 bases lining up with TRBD2. CDR3 length: 18 amino acids. After removal of 5 bases from V and 2 bases from J, the junction contained 9 bases not matched to a gene. The germline CDR1 and CDR2 sequences are SGHVS and FQNEAQ. CDR3 DNA: TGTGCCAGCAGCCTGGGGACTAGCGGGGGCTACCTCACAGATACGCAGTATTTT. Residues: CASSLGTSGGYLTDTQYF. The entire variable domain, with the rest obtained from reference TRBV7-8 and TRBJ2-3, is as follows: GAGVSQSPRYKVAKRGQDVALRCDPISGHVSLFWYQQALGQGPEFLTYFQNEAQLDKSGLPSDRFFAERPEGSVSTLKIQRTQQEDSAVYLCASSLGTSGGYLTDTQYFGPGTRLTVL.

V gene TRBV19 combines with J gene TRBJ2-2, with D perhaps matching TRBD2 (6 bases). The CDR3 extends over 16 amino acids. Looked up from germline, CDR1 is LNHDA and CDR2 is SQIVND (reference sequence). Trimming took 10 bases from V and 4 from J, leaving 22 bases between them. The CDR3 reads CATQGGTAVATGELFF. The DNA for the CDR3 is TGTGCCACCCAAGGAGGGACTGCCGTTGCCACCGGGGAGCTGTTTTTT.

The chain uses TRBV25-1 and TRBJ2-1, with D perhaps TRBD2 (5 bases). Germline-derived CDR1 and CDR2 are MGHDK and SYGVNS. The CDR3 sequence is 14 residues long. V was trimmed by 3 bases and J by 6 bases, leaving 12 bases between them. The DNA of the CDR3 is TGTGCCAGCAGTGAGGTGGCGGACTTCAATGAGCAGTTCTTC. Translating gives CASSEVADFNEQFF.

The chain uses TRBV6-6 and TRBJ1-2, with 10 nucleotides matching TRBD1. J lost 4 bases, V lost 6 bases, and 8 bases had no gene match. The CDR3 has 15 residues. CDR1 and CDR2 (germline): MNHNY, SVGAGI (reference sequence). CDR3 in amino acids: CASSLRGTGVYGYTF. The CDR3 DNA reads as TGTGCCAGCAGCCTTAGAGGGACAGGGGTCTATGGCTACACCTTC.

The chain couples TRBV7-9 to TRBJ1-4, with 9 bases fitting TRBD1. The germline V gene has CDR1 SEHNR and CDR2 FQNEAQ (reference sequence). CDR3 length equals 14 residues. Trimming cost V 3 bases and J 8 bases; bases outside gene matches: 4. CDR3 protein: CASSFRTGDEKLFF. The CDR3 bases are TGTGCCAGCAGCTTTAGGACAGGGGACGAAAAACTGTTTTTT.

This clone was found a few times. This chain uses TRBV12-3 or TRBV12-4 with TRBJ1-5; TRBD1 is a possible D gene (5 bases). V shed 6 bases and J shed 12 bases, with 12 bases lying between them. CDR3 length: 11 residues. Here the CDR3 DNA reads TGTGCCAGCAGCCGTGGGGGAGGCCAGCATTTT. This gives the protein CASSRGGGQHF.

This CDR3 is CASSRTGGADYGYTF. CDR3 coding DNA: TGTGCCAGCAGTCGGACAGGGGGCGCGGACTATGGCTACACCTTC. V is TRBV28 and J is TRBJ1-2, with TRBD1 matching over 11 bases. The CDR3 sequence is 15 residues long. V lost 5 bases, J lost 3 bases, and 5 bases stayed unmatched. Germline CDR1 MDHEN, CDR2 SYDVKM.